This passage covers 26 T cell receptor beta chains from one sample sequenced in a study of blood T cell repertoires in COVID-19. The protocol was immunoSEQ multiplex PCR, while the TCRdb copy is restricted to in-frame clones and leaves out a portion. The sample has more than 110,000 clones, about 80% seen once; the top ten hold approximately 8%. The material sequenced was peripheral blood. Receptors were obtained from a human donor in a cohort sampled during active COVID-19.

The chain is built from TRBV5-4 and TRBJ2-5, with 7 bases aligning to TRBD1. With V trimmed by 3 bases and J by 2 bases, 4 bases remained unmatched. CDR1 SGHNT and CDR2 YYREEE come from the germline V gene (reference sequence). CDR3 length: 14 amino acids. CDR3 in amino acids: CASSSDRRQETQYF. The CDR3 coding sequence is TGTGCCAGCAGCTCGGACAGGAGGCAAGAGACCCAGTACTTC.

The DNA of the CDR3 is TGTGCCAGCAGCGTATCCCCAGGGGGCGCGTCTAATGAAAAACTGTTTTTT. Amino acids: CASSVSPGGASNEKLFF. The chain links TRBV9 to TRBJ1-4; 8 bases align to TRBD1. CDR1 and CDR2 (germline): SGDLS, YYNGEE. This CDR3 is 17 amino acids long. Trimming cost V 1 base and J 3 bases; bases outside gene matches: 8.

The V gene is TRBV2, the J gene TRBJ2-3, with 10 bases matching TRBD1. The CDR3 has 15 residues. Trimming removed 7 bases from V and 3 bases from J; junction bases left unmatched: 7. Germline CDR1 is SNHLY and CDR2 is FYNNEI. The DNA for the CDR3 is TGTGCCAGCAACAAAGGGGGACAGGGGACAGATACGCAGTATTTT. Encoded protein: CASNKGGQGTDTQYF.

The V call is TRBV11-2, the J call TRBJ1-5, with unresolved D. The germline V gene has CDR1 SGHAT and CDR2 FQNNGV. Trimming stripped 1 base from V and 6 bases from J, with 4 bases between. This CDR3 comprises 12 residues. The CDR3 is CASSLGGQPQHF. The CDR3 DNA is TGTGCCAGCAGCTTAGGAGGTCAGCCCCAGCATTTT.

The table lists this clone with a few counts. V gene TRBV7-3 combines with J gene TRBJ1-3, with D possibly being TRBD1 (6 bases). This CDR3 has 15 residues. V was cut by 1 base and J by 1 base, with 8 bases left in between. CDR1 and CDR2 from the germline V gene are SGHTA and FQGTGA. Here the CDR3 reads CASSLRGQSGNTIYF. The CDR3 DNA is TGTGCCAGCAGCTTAAGAGGACAGTCTGGAAACACCATATATTTT.

This chain uses TRBV5-1 with TRBJ2-5; D is possibly TRBD1 (6 bases). Germline values: CDR1 SGHRS, CDR2 YFSETQ. CDR3 size: 15 residues. The V end lost 1 base, the J end lost 7 bases, and 17 bases lay between the germline ends. The CDR3 protein is CASSLSQGRGGTQYF. Written as DNA, the CDR3 is TGCGCCAGCAGCTTGAGTCAGGGGCGCGGCGGGACCCAGTACTTC.

The chain couples TRBV11-2 to TRBJ1-1; perhaps TRBD1 as D (6 bases). This CDR3 region has 13 residues. Germline values: CDR1 SGHAT, CDR2 FQNNGV. The V end was cut by 1 base, the J end by 4 bases, with 7 bases between. As DNA, the CDR3 is TGTGCCAGCAGCTTAGTAGGGGGCACTGAAGCTTTCTTT. Residues: CASSLVGGTEAFF.

The J gene is TRBJ2-5, the V gene TRBV7-9; D perhaps matches TRBD1 (5 bases). The germline V and J ends were trimmed by 3 bases and 5 bases, with 10 bases remaining between them. There are 13 residues in the CDR3. In germline, CDR1 is SEHNR, CDR2 FQNEAQ (reference sequence). The CDR3, as DNA: TGTGCCAGCAGCTTTAGGGGTGGCGAGACCCAGTACTTC. Its protein is CASSFRGGETQYF.

This clone was seen more than once but under ten times. The genes are TRBV27 and TRBJ1-3; D gene ambiguous. The CDR3 runs 14 residues. Trimming took 6 bases from V and 0 from J, leaving 9 bases between them. CDR1 MNHEY and CDR2 SMNVEV come from the germline V gene (reference sequence). For the CDR3, the DNA is TGTGCCAGCAGCCAACTTAGCTCTGGAAACACCATATATTTT. This codes for CASSQLSSGNTIYF.

For this clone: Mismatch with germline at one junction end may stem from a read error. The chain links TRBV27 to TRBJ2-2, with 9 bases aligning to TRBD2. This CDR3 contains 15 residues. Germline V gives CDR1 MNHEY, CDR2 SMNVEV (reference sequence). The CDR3 here is CASNLLAGNTGELFF. CDR3 DNA: TGTGCCAGCAATTTACTAGCGGGTAACACCGGGGAGCTGTTTTTT.

This clone was found a few times. V is TRBV3-1 (or the pseudogene TRBV3-2) and J is TRBJ2-2, with D perhaps matching TRBD1 (6 bases). Germline values: CDR1 LGHDT, CDR2 YNNKEL (reference sequence). V gave up 4 bases and J gave up 4 bases, with 13 bases separating them. CDR3 size: 15 residues. CDR3 residues: CASSPMGTTTGELFF. The DNA for the CDR3 is TGTGCCAGCAGCCCTATGGGGACAACCACCGGGGAGCTGTTTTTT.

The V call is TRBV18, the J call TRBJ2-1; tentative D call: TRBD1 (6 bases). The CDR3 extends over 14 amino acids. V lost 3 bases and J 4 bases, leaving 10 bases between the germline ends. Germline CDR1 KGHSH, CDR2 LQKENI. The CDR3 spells CASSPPTGYNEQFF. DNA for the CDR3: TGTGCCAGCTCACCCCCTACAGGGTACAATGAGCAGTTCTTC.

The rearrangement uses TRBV11-2 and TRBJ2-7; a possible D gene is TRBD2 (5 bases). CDR1 is SGHAT, CDR2 FQNNGV, per germline. The CDR3 covers 11 residues. V lost 4 bases and J lost 7, with 8 bases in between. The CDR3, as DNA: TGTGCCAGCAGCTCGGGGAGAGAGCAGTACTTC. It specifies CASSSGREQYF.

The chain links TRBV11-3 to TRBJ2-1; 9 bases line up with TRBD2. CDR1 is SGHNT, CDR2 YENEEA, per germline. The J segment lost 9 bases and the V segment lost 6 bases, leaving 18 bases of the junction unmatched. The CDR3 is 17 residues long. This chain's CDR3 is CASRHVMTGGGAGEQFF. The CDR3 DNA follows: TGTGCCAGCAGACACGTCATGACAGGCGGGGGGGCCGGTGAGCAGTTCTTC.

This chain uses TRBV27 with TRBJ1-2; 9 bases are a match to TRBD1. This CDR3 is 17 amino acids long. Germline CDR1 MNHEY, CDR2 SMNVEV (reference sequence). V lost 0 bases to trimming and J lost 6 bases; unmatched junction nucleotides: 11. CDR3 region: CASSLSLIQGAYNGYTF. CDR3 bases: TGTGCCAGCAGTTTATCTTTAATACAGGGGGCGTACAATGGCTACACCTTC.

The chain employs TRBV19 and TRBJ1-5; D may be TRBD1 (6 bases). The V and J ends lost 6 bases and 5 bases respectively, with 11 bases between them. Germline V lookup: CDR1 LNHDA, CDR2 SQIVND (reference sequence). This CDR3 is 13 amino acids long. CDR3 protein: CASSRSGDQPQHF. The CDR3 DNA sequence: TGTGCCAGTAGCCGGTCAGGGGATCAGCCCCAGCATTTT.

This clone showed up just a few times. This sequence joins TRBV6-5 and TRBJ1-1; the match to TRBD1 covers 9 bases. The CDR3 is 15 residues long. J was trimmed by 2 bases and V by 11 bases; bases with no gene match: 12. From germline, CDR1 is MNHEY and CDR2 SVGAGI. The CDR3 here is CAGYSRDRENTEAFF. The CDR3 bases are TGTGCCGGCTACTCCCGGGACAGGGAAAACACTGAAGCTTTCTTT.

CDR3 nucleotides: TGTGCCAGTTCAGAGGGCCGGCCTAATGAAAAACTGTTTTTT. Amino acids: CASSEGRPNEKLFF. The chain links TRBV2 to TRBJ1-4; D call uncertain. The CDR3 consists of 14 residues. Trimming took off 9 bases at V and 3 bases at J, with 14 bases between the two ends. The germline V gene encodes CDR1 SNHLY and CDR2 FYNNEI.

The CDR3 loop is CSASTGIVGELFF. CDR3 coding DNA: TGCAGTGCTAGTACAGGGATCGTCGGGGAGCTGTTTTTT. The J gene is TRBJ2-2, the V gene TRBV20-1; D possibly corresponds to TRBD1 (6 bases). CDR3 length: 13 residues. V was clipped by 3 bases and J by 7 bases, with 12 bases between them. Germline values: CDR1 DFQATT, CDR2 SNEGSKA (reference sequence).

The rearrangement links TRBV10-3 to TRBJ2-7; a weak D match, TRBD1 (5 bases). Germline CDR1 is ENHRY and CDR2 is SYGVKD. The V gene lost 3 bases and the J gene lost 2 bases, with 8 bases spanning the gap. This CDR3 is 13 amino acids long. The CDR3 nucleotides read TGTGCCATCAGTGAAGGGGTCCCCTACGAGCAGTACTTC. Protein product: CAISEGVPYEQYF.

This sequence joins TRBV24-1 and TRBJ2-5, with 9 bases that match TRBD2. This CDR3 spans 19 amino acids. J gave up 5 bases and V 5 bases, and 20 bases lay outside the gene matches. Per the germline V gene, CDR1 is KGHDR and CDR2 is SFDVKD. The CDR3 loop reads CATSGPSVAGEMSRETQYF. The DNA for the CDR3 is TGTGCCACCAGTGGACCTTCGGTAGCGGGGGAAATGAGCCGGGAGACCCAGTACTTC.

Remarks on this clone: This same CDR3 is encoded by further DNA sequences in the sample. V is TRBV18 and J is TRBJ2-2; maybe TRBD1 (6 bases). Trimming took off 3 bases at V and 0 bases at J, with 8 bases between the two ends. Germline V gene data show CDR1 as KGHSH and CDR2 as LQKENI. The CDR3 has 15 amino acids. The CDR3 loop reads CASSPGQTNTGELFF. DNA of the CDR3: TGTGCCAGCTCACCCGGACAGACGAACACCGGGGAGCTGTTTTTT.

The genes are TRBV28 and TRBJ2-7, with 7 bases identical to TRBD1. This CDR3 is 16 amino acids long. Germline CDR1 reads MDHEN; CDR2 reads SYDVKM. The junction had 6 bases not matched to a gene; V was cut back by 1 base and J by 0 bases. The CDR3 DNA reads as TGTGCCAGCAGTTTATTCCACGGGACAGTCTCCTACGAGCAGTACTTC. This translates into CASSLFHGTVSYEQYF.

The chain is built from TRBV6-6 and TRBJ1-3, with D possibly being TRBD1 (6 bases). V dropped 5 bases and J dropped 3 bases, with 11 bases sitting between them. The CDR3 consists of 14 residues. CDR1 and CDR2 from the germline V gene are MNHNY and SVGAGI (reference sequence). The CDR3 reads CASSLRTVGNTIYF. CDR3 DNA: TGTGCCAGCAGTCTACGGACAGTTGGAAACACCATATATTTT.

This clone was counted a few times. The identical CDR3 is also encoded by other nucleotide sequences in the sample. The chain is built from TRBV18 and TRBJ1-1; D possibly corresponds to TRBD1 (5 bases). This CDR3 is 15 amino acids long. Trimming shortened V by 0 bases and J by 5 bases, and 13 bases separated the two germline ends. From germline, CDR1 is KGHSH and CDR2 LQKENI. CDR3: CASSPPGRAGTEAFF. Here the CDR3 DNA reads TGTGCCAGCTCACCACCGGGCAGGGCTGGGACTGAAGCTTTCTTT. Full variable domain (outside the CDR3, taken from reference TRBV18 and TRBJ1-1): NAGVMQNPRHLVRRRGQEARLRCSPMKGHSHVYWYRQLPEEGLKFMVYLQKENIIDESGMPKERFSAEFPKEGPSILRIQQVVRGDSAAYFCASSPPGRAGTEAFFGQGTRLTVV.

J is TRBJ1-1 and V is TRBV19; D may be TRBD1 (6 bases). Deletions cut 3 bases from V and 1 base from J, with 12 bases between. The CDR3 is made up of 15 amino acids. Germline V gene sequence: CDR1 LNHDA, CDR2 SQIVND (reference sequence). The DNA for the CDR3 is TGTGCCAGTAGTATCGGTACAGGGAGGAACACTGAAGCTTTCTTT. This sequence encodes CASSIGTGRNTEAFF.